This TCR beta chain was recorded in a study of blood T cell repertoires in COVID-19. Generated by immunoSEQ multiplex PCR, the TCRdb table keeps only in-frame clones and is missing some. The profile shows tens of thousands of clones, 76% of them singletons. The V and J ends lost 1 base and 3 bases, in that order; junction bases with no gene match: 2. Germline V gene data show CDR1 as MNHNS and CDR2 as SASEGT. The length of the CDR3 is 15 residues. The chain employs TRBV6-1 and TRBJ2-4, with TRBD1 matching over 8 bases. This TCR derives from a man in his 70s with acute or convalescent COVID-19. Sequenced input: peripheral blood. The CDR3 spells CASSEEGTGKNIQYF. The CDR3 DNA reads TGTGCCAGCAGTGAAGAAGGGACAGGCAAAAACATTCAGTACTTC.